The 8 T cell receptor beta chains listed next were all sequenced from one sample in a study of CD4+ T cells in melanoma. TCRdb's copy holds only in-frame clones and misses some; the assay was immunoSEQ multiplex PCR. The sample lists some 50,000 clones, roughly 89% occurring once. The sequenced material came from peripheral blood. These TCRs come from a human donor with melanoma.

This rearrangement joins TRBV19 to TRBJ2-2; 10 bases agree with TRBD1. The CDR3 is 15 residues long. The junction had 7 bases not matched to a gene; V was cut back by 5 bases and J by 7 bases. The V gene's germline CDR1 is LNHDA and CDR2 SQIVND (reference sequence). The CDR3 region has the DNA TGTGCCAGTAGTTTTCCGGGACAGGGGATCGGGGAGCTGTTTTTT. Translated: CASSFPGQGIGELFF. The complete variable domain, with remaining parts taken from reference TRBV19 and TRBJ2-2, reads DGGITQSPKYLFRKEGQNVTLSCEQNLNHDAMYWYRQDPGQGLRLIYYSQIVNDFQKGDIAEGYSVSREKKESFPLTVTSAQKNPTAFYLCASSFPGQGIGELFFGEGSRLTVL.

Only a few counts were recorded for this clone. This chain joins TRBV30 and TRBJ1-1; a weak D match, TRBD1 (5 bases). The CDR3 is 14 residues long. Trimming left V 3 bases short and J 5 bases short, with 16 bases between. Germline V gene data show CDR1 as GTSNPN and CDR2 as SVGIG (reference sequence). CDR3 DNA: TGTGCCTGGAGGCCCGACAGTACGGGGACTGAAGCTTTCTTT. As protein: CAWRPDSTGTEAFF.

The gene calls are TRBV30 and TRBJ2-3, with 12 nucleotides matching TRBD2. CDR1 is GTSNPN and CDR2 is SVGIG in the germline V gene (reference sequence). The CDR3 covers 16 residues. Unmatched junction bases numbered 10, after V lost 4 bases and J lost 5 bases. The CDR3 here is CAWTHPSGGEVDTQYF. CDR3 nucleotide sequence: TGTGCCTGGACTCACCCTAGCGGGGGGGAGGTAGATACGCAGTATTTT.

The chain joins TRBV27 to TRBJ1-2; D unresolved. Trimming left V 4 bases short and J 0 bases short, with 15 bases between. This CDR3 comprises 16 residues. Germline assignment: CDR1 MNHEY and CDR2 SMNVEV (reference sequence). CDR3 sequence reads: CASSSAPWAPNYGYTF. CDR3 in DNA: TGTGCCAGCAGTTCTGCCCCTTGGGCCCCTAACTATGGCTACACCTTC.

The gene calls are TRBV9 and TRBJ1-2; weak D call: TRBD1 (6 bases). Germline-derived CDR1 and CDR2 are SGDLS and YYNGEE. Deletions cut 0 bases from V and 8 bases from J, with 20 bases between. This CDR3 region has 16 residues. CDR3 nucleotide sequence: TGTGCCAGCAGCGTAGCTTTGATGGGGGGCCTGTGGGGCTACACCTTC. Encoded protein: CASSVALMGGLWGYTF.

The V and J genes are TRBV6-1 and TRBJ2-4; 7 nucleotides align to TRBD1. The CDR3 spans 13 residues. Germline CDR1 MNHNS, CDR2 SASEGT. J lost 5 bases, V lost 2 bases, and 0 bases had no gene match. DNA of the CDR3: TGTGCCAGCAGTGAACAGGGGGAAAACATTCAGTACTTC. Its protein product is CASSEQGENIQYF.

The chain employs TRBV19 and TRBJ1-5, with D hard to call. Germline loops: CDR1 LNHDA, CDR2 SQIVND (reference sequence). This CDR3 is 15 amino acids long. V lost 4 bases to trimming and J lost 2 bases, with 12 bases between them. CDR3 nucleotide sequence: TGTGCCAGTAGTAATGGAGACGGCCGCAATCAGCCCCAGCATTTT. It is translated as CASSNGDGRNQPQHF.

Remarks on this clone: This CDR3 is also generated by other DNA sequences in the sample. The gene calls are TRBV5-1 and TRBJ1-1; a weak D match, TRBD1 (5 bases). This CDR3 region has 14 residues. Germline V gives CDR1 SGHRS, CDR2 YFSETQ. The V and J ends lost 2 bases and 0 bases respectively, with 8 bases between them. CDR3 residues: CASSLTGMNTEAFF. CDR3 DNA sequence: TGCGCCAGCAGCTTAACAGGAATGAACACTGAAGCTTTCTTT.